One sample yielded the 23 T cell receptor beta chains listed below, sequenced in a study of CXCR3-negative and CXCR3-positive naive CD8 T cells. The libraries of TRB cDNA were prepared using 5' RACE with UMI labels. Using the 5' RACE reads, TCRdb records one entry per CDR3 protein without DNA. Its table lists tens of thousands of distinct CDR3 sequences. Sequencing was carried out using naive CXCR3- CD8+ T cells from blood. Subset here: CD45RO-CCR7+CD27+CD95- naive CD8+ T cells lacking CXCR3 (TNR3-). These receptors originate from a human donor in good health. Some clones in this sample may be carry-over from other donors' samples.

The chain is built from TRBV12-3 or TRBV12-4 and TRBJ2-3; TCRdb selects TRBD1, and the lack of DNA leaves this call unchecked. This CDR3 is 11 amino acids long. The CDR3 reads CATQGRDTQYF.

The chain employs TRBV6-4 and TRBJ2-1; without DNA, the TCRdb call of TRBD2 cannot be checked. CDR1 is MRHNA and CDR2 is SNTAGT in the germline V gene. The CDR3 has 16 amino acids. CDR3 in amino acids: CASSIAGDSGVDEQFF.

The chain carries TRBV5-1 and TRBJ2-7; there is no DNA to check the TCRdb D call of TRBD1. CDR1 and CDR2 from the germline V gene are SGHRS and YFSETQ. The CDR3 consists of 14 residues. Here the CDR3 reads CASSLGQGTDEQYF.

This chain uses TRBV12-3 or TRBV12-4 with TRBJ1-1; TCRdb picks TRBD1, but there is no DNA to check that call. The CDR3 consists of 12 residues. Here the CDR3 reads CASSPGATEAFF.

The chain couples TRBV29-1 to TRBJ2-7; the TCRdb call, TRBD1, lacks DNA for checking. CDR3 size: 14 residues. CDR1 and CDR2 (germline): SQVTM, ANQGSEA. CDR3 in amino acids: CSVAPGTGNYEQYF.

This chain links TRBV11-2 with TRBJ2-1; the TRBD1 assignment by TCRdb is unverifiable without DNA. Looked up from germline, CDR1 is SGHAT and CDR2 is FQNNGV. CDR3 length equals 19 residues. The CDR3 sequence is CASSLFPNRSTRSYNEQFF.

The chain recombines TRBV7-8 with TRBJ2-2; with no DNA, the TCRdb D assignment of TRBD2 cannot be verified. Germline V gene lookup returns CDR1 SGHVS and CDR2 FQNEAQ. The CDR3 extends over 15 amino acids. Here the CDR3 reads CASSLVTSATGELFF.

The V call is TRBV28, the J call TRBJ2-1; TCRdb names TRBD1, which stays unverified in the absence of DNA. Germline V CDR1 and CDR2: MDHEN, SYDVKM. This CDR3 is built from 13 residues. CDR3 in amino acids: CASSWTDYNEQFF.

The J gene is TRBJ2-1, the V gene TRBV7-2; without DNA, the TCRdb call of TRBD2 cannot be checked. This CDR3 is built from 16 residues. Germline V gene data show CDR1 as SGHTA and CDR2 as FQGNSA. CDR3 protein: CASSLEPGLANNEQFF.

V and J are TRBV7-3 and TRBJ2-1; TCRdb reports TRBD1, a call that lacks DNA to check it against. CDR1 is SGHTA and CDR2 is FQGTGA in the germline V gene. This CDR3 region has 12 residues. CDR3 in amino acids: CASSSRDGQQFF.

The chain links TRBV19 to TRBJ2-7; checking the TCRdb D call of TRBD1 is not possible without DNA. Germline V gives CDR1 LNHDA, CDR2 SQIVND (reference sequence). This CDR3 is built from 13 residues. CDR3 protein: CASSAGTDYEQYF.

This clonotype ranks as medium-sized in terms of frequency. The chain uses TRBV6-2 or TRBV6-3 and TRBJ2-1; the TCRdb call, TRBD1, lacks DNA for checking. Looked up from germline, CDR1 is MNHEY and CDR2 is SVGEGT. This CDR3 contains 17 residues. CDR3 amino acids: CASSYGPIYGGKNEQFF.

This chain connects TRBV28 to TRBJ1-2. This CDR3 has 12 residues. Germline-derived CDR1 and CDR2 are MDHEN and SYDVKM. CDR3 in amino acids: CASRTAGLGYTF.

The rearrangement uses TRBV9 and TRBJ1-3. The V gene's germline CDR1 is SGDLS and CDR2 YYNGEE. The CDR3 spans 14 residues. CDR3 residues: CASSVSGGGNTIYF.

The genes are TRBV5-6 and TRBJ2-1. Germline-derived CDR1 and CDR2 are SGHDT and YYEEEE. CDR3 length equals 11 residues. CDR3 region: CASSSGHRQFF.

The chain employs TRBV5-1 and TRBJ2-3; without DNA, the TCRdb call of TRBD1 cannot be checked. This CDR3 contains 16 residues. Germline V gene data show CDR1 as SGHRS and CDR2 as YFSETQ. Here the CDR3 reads CASSYIGSGGTDTQYF.

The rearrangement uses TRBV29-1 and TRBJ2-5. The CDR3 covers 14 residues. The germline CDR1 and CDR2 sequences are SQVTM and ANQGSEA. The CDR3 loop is CSVEGAVYQETQYF.

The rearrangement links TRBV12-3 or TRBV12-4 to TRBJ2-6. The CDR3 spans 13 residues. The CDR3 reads CASESSGANVLTF.

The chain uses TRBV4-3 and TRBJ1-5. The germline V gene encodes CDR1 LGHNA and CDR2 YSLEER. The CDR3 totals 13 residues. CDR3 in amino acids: CASSQGLYQPQHF.

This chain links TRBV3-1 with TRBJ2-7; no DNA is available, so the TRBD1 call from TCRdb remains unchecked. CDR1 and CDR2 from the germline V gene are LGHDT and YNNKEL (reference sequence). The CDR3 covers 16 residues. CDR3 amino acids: CASSQDPGRPSYEQYF.

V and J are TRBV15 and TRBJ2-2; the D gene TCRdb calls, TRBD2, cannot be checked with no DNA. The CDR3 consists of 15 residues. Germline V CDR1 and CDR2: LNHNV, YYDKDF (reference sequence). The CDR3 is CATSRDLAATGELFF.

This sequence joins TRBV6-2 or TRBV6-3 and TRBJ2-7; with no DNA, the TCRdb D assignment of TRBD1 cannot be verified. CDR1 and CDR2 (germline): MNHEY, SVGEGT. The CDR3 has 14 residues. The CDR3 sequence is CASSLTGTIYEQYF.

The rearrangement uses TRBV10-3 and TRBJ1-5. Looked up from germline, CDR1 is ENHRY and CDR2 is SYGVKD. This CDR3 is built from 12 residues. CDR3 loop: CAISENDQPQHF.